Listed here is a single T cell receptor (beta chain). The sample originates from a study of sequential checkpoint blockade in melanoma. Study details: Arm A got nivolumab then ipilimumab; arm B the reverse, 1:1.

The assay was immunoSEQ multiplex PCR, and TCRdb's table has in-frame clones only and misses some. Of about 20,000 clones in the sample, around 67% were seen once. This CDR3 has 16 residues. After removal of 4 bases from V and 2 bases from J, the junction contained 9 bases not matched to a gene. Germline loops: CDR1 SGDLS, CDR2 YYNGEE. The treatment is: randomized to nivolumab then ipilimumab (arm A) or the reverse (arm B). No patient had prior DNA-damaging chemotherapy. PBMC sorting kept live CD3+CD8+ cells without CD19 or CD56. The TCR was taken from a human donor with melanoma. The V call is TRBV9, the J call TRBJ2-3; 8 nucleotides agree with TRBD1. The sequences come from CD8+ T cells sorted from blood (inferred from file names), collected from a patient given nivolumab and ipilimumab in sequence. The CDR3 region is CASSPNRDRFTDTQYF. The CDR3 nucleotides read TGTGCCAGCAGCCCAAATAGGGACAGGTTCACAGATACGCAGTATTTT.